This T cell receptor (beta chain) was sequenced in a study of cytomegalovirus exposure and HLA in healthy donors. The study, taken as a whole, reports: An Asian-associated ancestry cluster reportedly showed fewer N-insertions than the roughly 700-donor mean in a later analysis. About 87% or about 30% of the time was how often most TCR beta V segments were productive, according to an earlier analysis. In a later analysis, at a false discovery rate of 0.05, 15,000 to 20,000 TCR beta sequences matched HLA alleles.

Both 60 Vbeta primers and 13 Jbeta primers went into the PCR. Authors' methods: About 11 million of the roughly 77 million unique TCR beta chains counted in a later analysis were shared. Produced via immunoSEQ multiplex PCR; TCRdb's table is partial and in-frame only. That table furnishes V, J and clone size, whereas the DNA furnished D and trimming. Of 200,000 or so clones in the sample, more than 65% were seen once. The CDR3 totals 14 residues. Trimming took off 5 bases at V and 3 bases at J, with 11 bases between the two ends. CDR1 and CDR2 (germline): SGHAT, FQNNGV. Note on this clone: Its antigen is currently unknown.

The specimen sequenced was PBMCs. V is TRBV11-2 and J is TRBJ2-4, with a weak D call TRBD2 (5 bases). This clonotype was obtained from a woman younger than 45 in good health and CMV-seropositive. For the CDR3, the DNA is TGTGCCAGCAGCAACCCCGGGGACAAAAACATTCAGTACTTC. Translating it yields CASSNPGDKNIQYF. Full variable domain (remainder filled in from reference TRBV11-2 and TRBJ2-4): EAGVAQSPRYKIIEKRQSVAFWCNPISGHATLYWYQQILGQGPKLLIQFQNNGVVDDSQLPKDRFSAERLKGVDSTLKIQPAKLEDSAVYLCASSNPGDKNIQYFGAGTRLSVL.